This T cell receptor beta chain is from a study of blood T cell repertoires in COVID-19. Only in-frame clones appear in the TCRdb table, and some are missing; sequencing was by immunoSEQ multiplex PCR. The table has roughly 110,000 clones, more than 80% seen once. This CDR3 contains 18 residues. The V gene end was trimmed by 4 bases and the J gene end by 3 bases; junction bases not matched to a gene: 16. CDR1 and CDR2 (germline): SGHTA, FQGNSA. The sequence was collected from a woman aged 55-75 years with acute or convalescent COVID-19. Sequencing was done on a sample of peripheral blood. The V and J genes are TRBV7-2 and TRBJ2-5; 8 nucleotides line up with TRBD1. CDR3 sequence (DNA): TGTGCCAGCAGCTCCCCTCAGGGCAGGGGGCGCTTTGAAGAGACCCAGTACTTC. It yields the protein CASSSPQGRGRFEETQYF. Full variable domain (rest looked up from reference TRBV7-2 and TRBJ2-5): GAGVSQSPSNKVTEKGKDVELRCDPISGHTALYWYRQSLGQGLEFLIYFQGNSAPDKSGLPSDRFSAERTGGSVSTLTIQRTQQEDSAVYLCASSSPQGRGRFEETQYFGPGTRLLVL.